This T cell receptor (beta chain) was observed in a study of cytomegalovirus exposure and HLA in healthy donors. In the study overall: Tens of millions of unique TCRs, all from HLA-typed donors, were included in an early release of the data. Study-wide results and limits: Across HLA loci, a later analysis found differing TCR association rates, with DRB1 most and HLA-C fewest.

As regards this clone: What it recognizes is unknown.

Vbeta (60) and Jbeta (13) primers were used in the PCR. TCRdb's table, derived via immunoSEQ multiplex PCR, lists solely in-frame clones and lacks some. The top ten hold roughly 6.4% of the sample, which has some 160,000 clones, 60% to 85% seen once. Germline CDR1 reads MNHEY; CDR2 reads SMNVEV (reference sequence). With 4 bases clipped from V and 4 bases from J, the junction kept 10 bases outside the gene matches. The CDR3 has 16 residues. This chain joins TRBV27 and TRBJ1-5, with TRBD1 matching 7 bases. The sequence was collected from a woman aged 35 to 49 in good health and CMV-seropositive. Sequenced material: PBMCs. The CDR3 nucleotides read TGTGCCAGCAGTTCTCAGGGGGGAGTTGGTAATCAGCCCCAGCATTTT. This sequence encodes CASSSQGGVGNQPQHF.